This TCR beta chain was found in a study of blood T cell repertoires in COVID-19. Cohort assignment relied on participant-reported clinical history. Cohort 3 donors were reported recovered after two negative PCRs, clearance, or symptom resolution. This clone was seen repeatedly, ten times or more. Germline-derived CDR1 and CDR2 are LNHNV and YYDKDF (reference sequence). Trimming took 3 bases from V and 0 from J, leaving 20 bases between them. The CDR3 sequence is 19 residues long. Original data processing: Amplified reference gene primers provided the basis for estimating nucleated cell counts. Here immunoSEQ multiplex PCR was the method, and the copy in TCRdb shows in-frame clones only, minus some. V and J calls and clone size are copied from that table; D and trimming were computed from the DNA. The sample has over 150,000 clones; 75% to 90% are singletons.

Material: PBMCs or T cells enriched from blood (not recorded which). The J gene is TRBJ1-4, the V gene TRBV15; the D gene is possibly TRBD1 (6 bases). The receptor comes from a man aged 40-49 years who had recovered from COVID-19. CDR3 residues: CATSSLSGGRPTTNEKLFF. The CDR3 DNA reads TGTGCCACCAGCAGCTTAAGCGGGGGGCGACCGACAACTAATGAAAAACTGTTTTTT.